This T cell receptor (beta chain) was recorded in a study of cytomegalovirus exposure and HLA in healthy donors. This CDR3 contains 16 residues. CDR1 and CDR2 from the germline V gene are SGHTA and FQGTGA. V gave up 3 bases and J gave up 6 bases; unmatched junction bases: 11. PCR amplification relied on 60 Vbeta primers (plus 13 Jbeta primers). The repertoire was sequenced with immunoSEQ multiplex PCR; TCRdb's copy has only in-frame clones and lacks some. The repertoire includes about 97,000 clones, approximately 87% of them detected once, and 2.6% sits in the top ten. A word on this clone: Its antigen is undetermined.

Notes on the study in general: A previous analysis found most TCR beta V segments productive roughly 90% or roughly 30% of the time.

The sequence derives from a man aged 40-49 years in good health and CMV-seronegative. This chain connects TRBV7-3 to TRBJ2-1, with TRBD2 matching over 7 bases. Sequencing input: PBMCs. The CDR3 here is CASSLSVGGVSNEQFF. CDR3 bases: TGTGCCAGCAGCTTGAGTGTGGGGGGGGTCTCCAATGAGCAGTTCTTC.